Listed below are T cell receptor beta chains from one sample, sequenced in a study of blood T cell repertoires in COVID-19. TCRdb's table, derived via immunoSEQ multiplex PCR, lists solely in-frame clones and lacks some. The sample lists about 200,000 clones, roughly 87% occurring once. The sample consisted of PBMCs or T cells enriched from blood (not recorded which). The receptors come from a woman in her 30s who had recovered from COVID-19. The CDR3 runs from the conserved cysteine through the conserved F or W. D genes are given only for firm matches. Some rows mark clone size as missing; the rest say once, few, many or name a class of expanded clone.

size: -; D: -; J: TRBJ1-1; V: TRBV12-3/TRBV12-4; CDR3: CASTGTGYTEAFF; DNA: TGTGCCAGCACCGGAACAGGGTACACTGAAGCTTTCTTT
size: once; D: TRBD1; J: TRBJ1-2; V: TRBV5-1; CDR3: CASSRLDRGDGYTF; DNA: TGCGCCAGCAGCCGTTTGGACAGGGGAGATGGCTACACCTTC
size: once; D: TRBD1; J: TRBJ2-5; V: TRBV19; CDR3: CASSLTGEETQYF; DNA: TGTGCCAGTAGTTTGACAGGGGAAGAGACCCAGTACTTC
size: -; D: -; J: TRBJ1-1; V: TRBV3-1/TRBV3-2; CDR3: CASSQVGRTEAFF; DNA: TGTGCCAGCAGCCAAGTAGGGAGGACTGAAGCTTTCTTT
size: few; D: TRBD2; J: TRBJ2-7; V: TRBV5-1; CDR3: CASSFGSSGSYEQYF; DNA: TGCGCCAGCAGCTTCGGTAGTAGCGGGAGCTACGAGCAGTACTTC
size: -; D: TRBD2; J: TRBJ2-1; V: TRBV3-1/TRBV3-2; CDR3: CASSPGVWLAGGSEQFF; DNA: TGTGCCAGCAGCCCAGGGGTGTGGCTAGCGGGAGGGAGTGAGCAGTTCTTC
size: -; D: TRBD2; J: TRBJ2-7; V: TRBV5-6; CDR3: CASSVPGLPSYEQYF; DNA: TGTGCCAGCAGCGTACCGGGACTACCGTCCTACGAGCAGTACTTC
size: -; D: -; J: TRBJ2-3; V: TRBV6-5; CDR3: CASRLRDRTDTQYF; DNA: TGTGCCAGCAGGCTCAGGGATCGCACAGATACGCAGTATTTT
size: -; D: -; J: TRBJ1-2; V: TRBV9; CDR3: CASSVGAGYGYTF; DNA: TGTGCCAGCAGCGTAGGGGCGGGCTATGGCTACACCTTC
size: -; D: TRBD1; J: TRBJ2-2; V: TRBV7-6; CDR3: CASSLGTGTGVYAPRGELFF; DNA: TGTGCCAGCAGCTTGGGAACCGGGACAGGCGTTTATGCCCCCCGCGGGGAGCTGTTTTTT
size: -; D: -; J: TRBJ2-5; V: TRBV24-1; CDR3: CATSDRGAEETQYF; DNA: TGTGCCACCAGTGATCGGGGGGCTGAAGAGACCCAGTACTTC
size: few; D: TRBD2; J: TRBJ2-1; V: TRBV5-4; CDR3: CASSSGLAESSYNEQFF; DNA: TGTGCCAGCAGCTCAGGACTAGCGGAAAGCTCCTACAATGAGCAGTTCTTC
size: few; D: -; J: TRBJ1-1; V: TRBV4-1; CDR3: CASSQAWLEAEAFF; DNA: TGCGCCAGCAGCCAAGCCTGGCTGGAGGCTGAAGCTTTCTTT
size: -; D: -; J: TRBJ1-1; V: TRBV13; CDR3: CASNPPLGDTEAFF; DNA: TGTGCCAGCAATCCTCCTCTCGGGGACACTGAAGCTTTCTTT
size: -; D: TRBD1; J: TRBJ1-2; V: TRBV19; CDR3: CASSIRGTGVHGYTF; DNA: TGTGCCAGTAGTATTCGTGGGACAGGGGTGCATGGCTACACCTTC
size: -; D: -; J: TRBJ2-1; V: TRBV9; CDR3: CASSVSGIYYNEQFF; DNA: TGTGCCAGCAGCGTTTCAGGGATTTACTACAATGAGCAGTTCTTC
size: -; D: -; J: TRBJ1-1; V: TRBV6-5; CDR3: CASLGAGGTEAFF; DNA: TGTGCCTCTCTTGGGGCGGGAGGCACTGAAGCTTTCTTT
size: -; D: TRBD1; J: TRBJ1-2; V: TRBV20-1; CDR3: CSASSWDRIGYTF; DNA: TGCAGTGCTAGTTCGTGGGACAGAATTGGCTACACCTTC
size: -; D: TRBD2; J: TRBJ2-2; V: TRBV9; CDR3: CASSVSGGANTGELFF; DNA: TGTGCCAGCAGCGTTTCGGGAGGGGCGAACACCGGGGAGCTGTTTTTT
size: once; D: -; J: TRBJ1-1; V: TRBV29-1; CDR3: CSVGGARGNTEAFF; DNA: TGCAGCGTGGGAGGGGCAAGGGGAAACACTGAAGCTTTCTTT
size: -; D: -; J: TRBJ1-5; V: TRBV2; CDR3: CASSGNGGGNQPQHF; DNA: TGTGCCAGCAGTGGGAACGGAGGGGGCAATCAGCCCCAGCATTTT
size: -; D: TRBD1; J: TRBJ1-3; V: TRBV19; CDR3: CASRGTGTVNTIYF; DNA: TGTGCCAGTAGGGGGACAGGGACGGTTAACACCATATATTTT
size: -; D: -; J: TRBJ1-5; V: TRBV30; CDR3: CAWSGQGSNQPQHF; DNA: TGTGCCTGGAGTGGGCAGGGTAGCAATCAGCCCCAGCATTTT
size: once; D: TRBD1; J: TRBJ1-5; V: TRBV30; CDR3: CAWAGTGLNQPQHF; DNA: TGTGCCTGGGCCGGGACAGGGCTCAATCAGCCCCAGCATTTT
size: -; D: -; J: TRBJ1-1; V: TRBV5-6; CDR3: CASSPVGGGTEAFF; DNA: TGTGCCAGCAGCCCAGTGGGGGGTGGGACTGAAGCTTTCTTT
size: -; D: TRBD1; J: TRBJ1-5; V: TRBV30; CDR3: CAWSVQGAQPQHF; DNA: TGTGCCTGGAGTGTACAGGGGGCTCAGCCCCAGCATTTT
size: once; D: -; J: TRBJ1-5; V: TRBV3-1/TRBV3-2; CDR3: CARRDQPQHF; DNA: TGTGCCAGACGAGATCAGCCCCAGCATTTT
size: -; D: TRBD1; J: TRBJ2-2; V: TRBV4-3; CDR3: CASSPRDRGAGELFF; DNA: TGCGCCAGCAGCCCCCGGGACAGGGGCGCCGGGGAGCTGTTTTTT
size: -; D: -; J: TRBJ1-3; V: TRBV3-1/TRBV3-2; CDR3: CASGAGTGNTIYF; DNA: TGTGCCAGCGGAGCGGGAACGGGAAACACCATATATTTT
size: -; D: TRBD1; J: TRBJ1-5; V: TRBV2; CDR3: CASRRQGVTQPQHF; DNA: TGTGCCAGTCGGAGACAGGGTGTAACTCAGCCCCAGCATTTT
size: -; D: -; J: TRBJ2-7; V: TRBV13; CDR3: CASSLWQSQNYEQYF; DNA: TGTGCCAGCAGCTTATGGCAGTCGCAGAACTACGAGCAGTACTTC
size: few; D: TRBD1; J: TRBJ1-1; V: TRBV7-3; CDR3: CASSKDRGLNEAFF; DNA: TGTGCCAGCAGCAAAGACAGGGGGCTTAATGAAGCTTTCTTT
size: -; D: TRBD1; J: TRBJ1-2; V: TRBV4-3; CDR3: CASSQDGQGGYGYTF; DNA: TGCGCCAGCAGCCAGGATGGACAGGGAGGATATGGCTACACCTTC
size: -; D: -; J: TRBJ1-2; V: TRBV5-5; CDR3: CASSLVMQANYGYTF; DNA: TGTGCCAGCAGCTTGGTGATGCAGGCTAACTATGGCTACACCTTC
size: -; D: -; J: TRBJ2-7; V: TRBV9; CDR3: CASSPSGGPAAYEQYF; DNA: TGTGCCAGCAGCCCAAGTGGGGGCCCAGCCGCCTACGAGCAGTACTTC
size: -; D: -; J: TRBJ1-5; V: TRBV12-5; CDR3: CASGTPFGNQPQHF; DNA: TGTGCTAGTGGTACACCCTTTGGCAATCAGCCCCAGCATTTT
size: -; D: -; J: TRBJ2-7; V: TRBV9; CDR3: CASSVGHNSYEQYF; DNA: TGTGCCAGCAGCGTAGGACATAACTCCTACGAGCAGTACTTC
size: -; D: -; J: TRBJ2-3; V: TRBV27; CDR3: CASSLGASVSTDTQYF; DNA: TGTGCCAGCAGTTTAGGGGCTAGCGTTAGCACAGATACGCAGTATTTT
size: few; D: TRBD1; J: TRBJ1-2; V: TRBV13; CDR3: CASSFRGQGYGYTF; DNA: TGTGCCAGCAGTTTCCGGGGACAGGGCTATGGCTACACCTTC
size: -; D: -; J: TRBJ1-3; V: TRBV6-2/TRBV6-3; CDR3: CASSRPGTGNTIYF; DNA: TGTGCCAGCAGCCGTCCCGGGACAGGAAACACCATATATTTT
size: -; D: TRBD1; J: TRBJ2-2; V: TRBV2; CDR3: CASSSTGVGANTGELFF; DNA: TGTGCCAGCAGTTCCACAGGGGTGGGGGCGAACACCGGGGAGCTGTTTTTT
size: -; D: -; J: TRBJ2-1; V: TRBV30; CDR3: CAWAADAGWNNEQFF; DNA: TGTGCCTGGGCGGCTGACGCAGGGTGGAACAATGAGCAGTTCTTC
size: -; D: -; J: TRBJ2-3; V: TRBV6-5; CDR3: CASRGATAHTDTQYF; DNA: TGTGCCAGCAGGGGGGCCACTGCACACACAGATACGCAGTATTTT
size: -; D: TRBD1; J: TRBJ1-2; V: TRBV5-6; CDR3: CASSLGDRKNNYGYTF; DNA: TGTGCCAGCAGCTTGGGGGACAGGAAGAATAACTATGGCTACACCTTC
size: few; D: TRBD1; J: TRBJ2-2; V: TRBV5-1; CDR3: CASSSQGAYTGELFF; DNA: TGCGCCAGCAGCTCACAGGGGGCTTACACCGGGGAGCTGTTTTTT
size: -; D: TRBD1; J: TRBJ2-7; V: TRBV7-2; CDR3: CASSPDRGPYEQYF; DNA: TGTGCCAGCAGCCCGGACAGGGGGCCCTACGAGCAGTACTTC
size: -; D: -; J: TRBJ1-2; V: TRBV5-6; CDR3: CASSLRERYYGYTF; DNA: TGTGCCAGCAGCTTGCGGGAGCGCTACTATGGCTACACCTTC
size: -; D: TRBD2; J: TRBJ2-7; V: TRBV7-2; CDR3: CASGERGDYEQYF; DNA: TGTGCCAGCGGAGAGCGGGGGGACTACGAGCAGTACTTC
size: -; D: -; J: TRBJ1-1; V: TRBV4-2; CDR3: CASSQPQGGVTEAFF; DNA: TGTGCCAGCAGCCAACCTCAAGGGGGTGTGACTGAAGCTTTCTTT